Shown below are 5 T cell receptor beta chains from a single sample sequenced in a study of long-term antiretroviral therapy in people with HIV. Run at survey level, the immunoSEQ assay was version v3.0. The repertoire was sequenced with immunoSEQ multiplex PCR; TCRdb's copy has only in-frame clones and lacks some. The table lists around 26,000 clones, approximately 90% of them singletons. The specimen comprised unsorted PBMCs, sampled just over 2.6 years after starting antiretroviral therapy. These receptors were collected from a man in his forties with HIV.

The chain employs TRBV7-9 and TRBJ2-7; D is undetermined. V was pared by 5 bases and J by 0 bases, with 11 bases between. The CDR3 covers 14 residues. Germline-derived CDR1 and CDR2 are SEHNR and FQNEAQ (reference sequence). The CDR3, as DNA: TGTGCCAGCAGCCTTGGGGAATCCTCCTACGAGCAGTACTTC. This encodes CASSLGESSYEQYF. Full variable domain (remainder filled in from reference TRBV7-9 and TRBJ2-7): DTGVSQNPRHKITKRGQNVTFRCDPISEHNRLYWYRQTLGQGPEFLTYFQNEAQLEKSRLLSDRFSAERPKGSFSTLEIQRTEQGDSAMYLCASSLGESSYEQYFGPGTRLTVT.

The rearrangement joins TRBV7-2 to TRBJ2-3; 10 nucleotides agree with TRBD2. This CDR3 region has 16 residues. The germline V gene encodes CDR1 SGHTA and CDR2 FQGNSA. V trimming: 5 bases; J trimming: 3 bases; junction bases outside the gene matches: 8. CDR3 coding DNA: TGTGCCAGCAGCCTCGCTAGCGGGAGTTGGACAGATACGCAGTATTTT. This gives the protein CASSLASGSWTDTQYF.

V gene TRBV28 combines with J gene TRBJ2-2; 8 nucleotides align to TRBD2. The CDR3 runs 18 residues. Germline trimming cut 3 bases from V and 0 bases from J; bases unmatched to any gene: 9. Germline assignment: CDR1 MDHEN and CDR2 SYDVKM. CDR3 DNA sequence: TGTGCCAGCAGTTTTTGGCTAGCGGGTTCCGCGAACACCGGGGAGCTGTTTTTT. It codes for CASSFWLAGSANTGELFF.

The genes are TRBV4-1 and TRBJ1-5; D not resolved. Germline V CDR1 and CDR2: MGHRA, YSYEKL. The length of the CDR3 is 15 residues. V was pared by 2 bases and J by 4 bases, with 12 bases between. Here the CDR3 DNA reads TGCGCCAGCAGCCAAATACGGGGAAAGAATCAGCCCCAGCATTTT. Amino acids: CASSQIRGKNQPQHF.

This sequence joins TRBV15 and TRBJ2-3, with TRBD2 matching 9 bases. Germline V gives CDR1 LNHNV, CDR2 YYDKDF (reference sequence). The CDR3 totals 15 residues. J lost 2 bases, V lost 1 base, and 1 base had no gene match. CDR3 coding DNA: TGTGCCACCAGCAGAGGGACTAGCGACACAGATACGCAGTATTTT. Translated, it gives CATSRGTSDTDTQYF.